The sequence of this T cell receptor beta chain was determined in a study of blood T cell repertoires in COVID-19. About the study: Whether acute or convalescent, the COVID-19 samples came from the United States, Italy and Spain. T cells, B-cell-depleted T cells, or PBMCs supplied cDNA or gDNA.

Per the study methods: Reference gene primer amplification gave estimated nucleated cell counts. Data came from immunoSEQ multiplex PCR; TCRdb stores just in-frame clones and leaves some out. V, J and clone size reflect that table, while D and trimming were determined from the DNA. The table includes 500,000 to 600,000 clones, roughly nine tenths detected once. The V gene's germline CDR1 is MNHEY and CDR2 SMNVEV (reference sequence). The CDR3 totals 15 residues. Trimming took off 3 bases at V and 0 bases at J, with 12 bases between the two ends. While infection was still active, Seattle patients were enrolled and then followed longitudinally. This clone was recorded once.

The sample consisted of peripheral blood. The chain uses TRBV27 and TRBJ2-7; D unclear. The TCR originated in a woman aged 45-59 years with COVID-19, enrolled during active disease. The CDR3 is CASSLTPRISYEQYF. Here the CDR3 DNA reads TGTGCCAGCAGTTTGACTCCCCGAATCTCCTACGAGCAGTACTTC.